This T cell receptor (beta chain) was sequenced for a study of T cells expressing NK-cell markers. Study at large: The authors derived TCR beta repertoires from sorted CD3+CD56+NKG2C+, CD3+CD56+NKG2C- and CD3+CD56-NKG2C+ T cells. General study findings and limits: Also leading the CD3+CD56-NKG2C+ fraction in a handful of donors were these clonotypes. A range of about 1.0-7.0% of CD8+ T cells consisted of dominant NKG2C+ clonotypes in about six donors.

This CDR3 is 17 amino acids long. As for this clonotype: Its antigen remains unknown.

The TCR beta cDNA came from 5'RACE template switching with UMIs. Following a re-call of the 5' RACE reads, TCRdb has one entry per CDR3 protein and lacks DNA. This table holds about 540,000 distinct CDR3 sequences. This TCR came from a man younger than 35 in good health. Material: blood T cells: a sorted CD56 or NKG2C T cell subset, CD4+ or CD8+ T cells, or bulk PBMC T cells (not recorded which). This chain uses TRBV12-3 or TRBV12-4 with TRBJ2-5. CDR3 amino acids: CASSFAVVRIQKETQYF.